This TCR beta chain was observed in a study of tumor-infiltrating lymphocytes in localized non-small cell lung cancer. Across the whole study: Resected tumor was paired with non-adjacent uninvolved lung from the same patient. Whole-study results and caveats: Technical variation could not be separated from intratumor heterogeneity here.

This clone appeared a single time. Its antigen is not identified. Trimming shortened V by 5 bases and J by 2 bases, and 9 bases separated the two germline ends. The CDR3 has 12 amino acids. From germline, CDR1 is SQVTM and CDR2 ANQGSEA. This table comes from immunoSEQ multiplex PCR, and its TCRdb copy is limited to in-frame clones, with some not included. The sample carries 15,000 or so clones, approximately 79% recorded once. This receptor was identified in a human donor with non-small cell lung cancer. Sequenced: lung tumor tissue. The chain employs TRBV29-1 and TRBJ1-2, with D hard to call. The chain's CDR3 is CSVRYSNYGYTF. The DNA of the CDR3 is TGCAGCGTTCGTTACAGCAACTATGGCTACACCTTC.